This record concerns one TCR beta chain sequence. Which antigen it targets is not known. Base-call qualities are not available, and no considerably larger clone is one nucleotide away. The sample's time point label, decoded: baseline before first vaccination. Vaccinee samples came from UK trials COV001 and COV002, including a single-blind randomized controlled phase 2/3 trial of AZD1222 (ChAdOx1 nCoV-19) in healthy adults. For TCRbeta chain sequencing, PBMC samples were collected from trial participants at day 0 and at day 28 after the second dose. The data originate from a study of T cell responses to AZD1222 COVID-19 vaccine (dated by TCRdb to the early 2020s). Turning to the overall study: AZD1222 recipients whose second dose came at about 4 weeks and those whose second dose came at about 12 weeks were combined into one group, since spike-specific TCR depth and breadth did not differ between the two schedules. Trial participants were enrolled by age into subgroups of 18-55, 56-69 and 70-plus years, and 148, 28 and 57 TCR-sequenced participants, respectively, were included in these subgroups. A total of approximately 240 trial participants underwent TCR sequencing, of whom about 200 had received two doses of AZD1222 and 26 had received two doses of the MenACWY control vaccine.

The CDR3 regions of human TCRbeta chains were subjected to immunosequencing. Per the source publication's procedure: TCRs in the repertoires were matched against a reference library of SARS-CoV-2-specific TCRs that had been generated with the MIRA antigen-specificity platform. Breadth meant the fraction of unique TCRs that were SARS-CoV-2-associated, whereas depth meant the fraction of total T cells that were SARS-CoV-2-associated. Using the MIRA data, each spike-specific TCR was assigned both to the spike region to which the TCR was reactive and to a CD4 or CD8 class. Log10-transformed breadth and depth values were compared by one-way ANOVA with Sidak's multiple comparisons tests. TCRdb provides this immuneACCESS table in a form limited to in-frame rearrangements. Some clones are lacking; in checked studies, under half of them reflect an unresolved V gene, and why the rest are absent is not known. D and trimming were read from the DNA, whereas the V and J calls and clone size are those reported in that table. A total of around 180,000 clones appear in this sample, 85% to 95% of them only once. The ten largest clones capture about 10% of the sample.

Overall study results and their limits: The 56-69-year group was small, and its depth increase did not reach significance, likely because of low power. Epitopes outside the regions mutated in the B.1.351 and B.1.1.7 variants were reportedly recognized by nearly half of the unique spike-specific TCRs. The vaccine-associated CD4 TCRs covered the entire spike protein, and the dominant responses fell in regions 160-218 and 743-854. Because no samples from the day 14 peak response were available, repertoires could be characterized only after the peak T cell response. Conclusions about previously exposed vaccinees are limited because only five to seven AZD1222 recipients were SARS-CoV-2 seropositive at baseline. Most participants were white British and females outnumbered males, and the authors suggested that clonal diversity may have been underestimated. A significant rise in spike-specific TCR breadth and depth was observed after two AZD1222 doses relative to day 0 and relative to MenACWY recipients.

Here the sequenced sample was peripheral blood, taken on day 0 of AZD1222 vaccination. This sequence originates from an adult in good health.

The CDR3 loop reads CASSLIGGATEAFF. Read as DNA, the sequence is TGTGCCAGCAGCCTTATTGGAGGGGCCACTGAAGCTTTCTTT. Recombination connected TRBV7-9 to TRBJ1-1; the D gene is perhaps TRBD1, on 5 matching bases. The trim is 5 bases for V and 4 bases for J, with a gap of 14 bases between the germline ends. The germline V gene (reference sequence) gives CDR1 as SEHNR and CDR2 as FQNEAQ. From its cysteine to its phenylalanine, the CDR3 spans 14 amino acids. CDR3 DNA only is kept here, 42 bases in frame from base 1. Reference TRBV7-9 and TRBJ1-1 proteins supply the regions before and after the CDR3; the full variable domain is: DTGVSQNPRHKITKRGQNVTFRCDPISEHNRLYWYRQTLGQGPEFLTYFQNEAQLEKSRLLSDRFSAERPKGSFSTLEIQRTEQGDSAMYLCASSLIGGATEAFFGQGTRLTVV.